A single sample gave rise to the 30 T cell receptor beta chains below, sequenced in a study of blood T cell repertoires in COVID-19. Profiled with immunoSEQ multiplex PCR; TCRdb holds only in-frame clones, not every one. The data hold 250,000 or so clones, with about 70% observed a single time. The sample was peripheral blood. All receptors come from an elderly woman with acute or convalescent COVID-19.

The chain combines TRBV3-1 (or the pseudogene TRBV3-2) with TRBJ2-3, with 14 nucleotides matching TRBD2. Trimming removed 5 bases from V and 6 bases from J; junction bases left unmatched: 4. The CDR3 runs to 15 residues. The germline V gene encodes CDR1 LGHDT and CDR2 YNNKEL (reference sequence). CDR3 in DNA: TGTGCCAGCAGCTCTCGACTAGCGGGGGGGGATACGCAGTATTTT. Translating gives CASSSRLAGGDTQYF.

CDR3 nucleotide sequence: TGTGCCAGCAGTCCCCGACAGGGGAGCAATCAGCCCCAGCATTTT. It specifies CASSPRQGSNQPQHF. The chain uses TRBV6-5 and TRBJ1-5; TRBD1 agrees at 8 bases. CDR1 is MNHEY, CDR2 SVGAGI, per germline. The CDR3 runs 15 residues. Trimming cost V 5 bases and J 1 base; bases outside gene matches: 4.

The rearrangement uses TRBV7-9 and TRBJ2-1; 8 positions match TRBD2. Germline CDR1 reads SEHNR; CDR2 reads FQNEAQ (reference sequence). The J segment lost 6 bases and the V segment lost 2 bases, leaving 6 bases of the junction unmatched. There are 15 residues in the CDR3. CDR3 amino acids: CASSLYSGTVNEQFF. CDR3 sequence (DNA): TGTGCCAGCAGCTTATATAGCGGGACTGTCAATGAGCAGTTCTTC.

The chain has TRBV15 and TRBJ1-2; 8 bases are shared with TRBD1. This CDR3 contains 16 residues. The V gene's germline CDR1 is LNHNV and CDR2 YYDKDF (reference sequence). V was clipped by 5 bases and J by 5 bases; unmatched bases: 13. The CDR3 DNA sequence: TGTGCCACCAGCCGCACCCAGGGGGCGCAAGGGTATGGCTACACCTTC. Translated, it gives CATSRTQGAQGYGYTF.

The V gene is TRBV15, the J gene TRBJ2-5; D not resolved. The CDR3 runs 13 residues. Per the germline V gene, CDR1 is LNHNV and CDR2 is YYDKDF (reference sequence). V lost 9 bases and J 0 bases, leaving 11 bases between the germline ends. CDR3 protein: CATSLEYQETQYF. In DNA, the CDR3 is TGTGCCACGTCCTTGGAGTACCAAGAGACCCAGTACTTC.

This sequence joins TRBV5-4 and TRBJ1-4; D perhaps matches TRBD1 (5 bases). Germline V gene data show CDR1 as SGHNT and CDR2 as YYREEE (reference sequence). The ends were cut back, 2 bases at V and 0 bases at J, with 8 bases in the middle. This CDR3 contains 15 residues. The CDR3 loop reads CASSLGGATNEKLFF. The CDR3 region has the DNA TGTGCCAGCAGCTTAGGAGGGGCAACTAATGAAAAACTGTTTTTT.

J is TRBJ2-5 and V is TRBV6-5; TRBD1 is a possible D gene (6 bases). Trimming pared 0 bases from V and 5 bases from J, leaving 13 bases between. The CDR3 extends over 15 amino acids. The germline V gene encodes CDR1 MNHEY and CDR2 SVGAGI. The CDR3 here is CASSYSVTGSETQYF. The CDR3 DNA sequence: TGTGCCAGCAGTTACTCGGTTACAGGGAGTGAGACCCAGTACTTC.

The V call is TRBV2, the J call TRBJ1-1, with 8 bases lining up with TRBD1. Germline CDR1 is SNHLY and CDR2 is FYNNEI. The CDR3 extends over 14 amino acids. V was pared by 5 bases and J by 4 bases, with 6 bases of the junction left unmatched. The CDR3 region is CASSRQGMGTEAFF. Here the CDR3 DNA reads TGTGCCAGCAGTCGACAGGGGATGGGCACTGAAGCTTTCTTT.

The chain links TRBV10-2 to TRBJ2-1; tentative D call: TRBD2 (6 bases). With 5 bases removed from V and 0 bases from J, the gap between germline ends came to 17 bases. Germline values: CDR1 WSHSY, CDR2 SAAADI. CDR3 length equals 17 residues. In DNA, the CDR3 is TGCGCCAGCAGTCATAGCCCTAGCGATAGCTCCTACAATGAGCAGTTCTTC. Translated: CASSHSPSDSSYNEQFF.

The J gene is TRBJ1-2, the V gene TRBV5-4; the match to TRBD1 covers 8 bases. Germline V lookup: CDR1 SGHNT, CDR2 YYREEE (reference sequence). The CDR3 consists of 15 residues. The V and J ends lost 0 bases and 6 bases, in that order; junction bases with no gene match: 7. In DNA form, the CDR3 reads TGTGCCAGCAGCTTGGGGTTGACAGGGGAACATGGCTACACCTTC. Amino acid sequence: CASSLGLTGEHGYTF.

This clone came up a few times. J is TRBJ1-2 and V is TRBV4-1; TRBD1 agrees at 9 bases. Germline lookup yields CDR1 MGHRA and CDR2 YSYEKL. There are 14 residues in the CDR3. V lost 2 bases and J lost 11; bases outside the gene matches: 9. CDR3 in amino acids: CASSQLQGAERYTF. In DNA form, the CDR3 reads TGCGCCAGCAGCCAATTACAGGGGGCAGAAAGGTACACCTTC.

This sequence joins TRBV10-3 and TRBJ1-2; no firm D call. In germline, CDR1 is ENHRY, CDR2 SYGVKD. This CDR3 contains 12 residues. Trimming stripped 3 bases from V and 6 bases from J, with 8 bases between. In DNA form, the CDR3 reads TGTGCCATCAGTGATGTGCAGGATGGCTACACCTTC. It is translated as CAISDVQDGYTF.

The chain is built from TRBV18 and TRBJ1-1; weak D call: TRBD1 (5 bases). Germline V gene sequence: CDR1 KGHSH, CDR2 LQKENI. V lost 1 base to trimming and J lost 1 base, with 10 bases between them. The CDR3 runs to 15 residues. CDR3 region: CASSPRGSSNTEAFF. The CDR3 DNA is TGTGCCAGCTCACCACGGGGCTCTTCGAACACTGAAGCTTTCTTT.

The genes are TRBV7-2 and TRBJ1-1; tentative D call: TRBD1 (5 bases). CDR1 and CDR2 from the germline V gene are SGHTA and FQGNSA. Trimming took 0 bases from V and 6 from J, leaving 14 bases between them. This CDR3 is 15 amino acids long. DNA of the CDR3: TGTGCCAGCAGCTTAGCCTGGGGCGGAGGGTCTGAAGCTTTCTTT. The encoded protein is CASSLAWGGGSEAFF.

The rearrangement joins TRBV7-3 to TRBJ1-2, with D unresolved. Germline CDR1 is SGHTA and CDR2 is FQGTGA. The CDR3 covers 14 residues. Trimming took 5 bases from V and 0 from J, leaving 10 bases between them. The chain's CDR3 is CASSPQAANYGYTF. The CDR3 region has the DNA TGTGCCAGCAGCCCCCAGGCTGCTAACTATGGCTACACCTTC. The variable domain in full, with the rest retrieved from reference TRBV7-3 and TRBJ1-2, is GAGVSQTPSNKVTEKGKYVELRCDPISGHTALYWYRQSLGQGPEFLIYFQGTGAADDSGLPNDRFFAVRPEGSVSTLKIQRTERGDSAVYLCASSPQAANYGYTFGSGTRLTVV.

The chain carries TRBV20-1 and TRBJ1-1; D remains unclear. V lost 3 bases to trimming and J lost 10 bases, with 15 bases between them. The CDR3 is 12 amino acids. Germline V CDR1 and CDR2: DFQATT, SNEGSKA (reference sequence). CDR3 in DNA: TGCAGTGCTAGTCCCGACCAAAGCGGAGCTTTCTTT. This codes for CSASPDQSGAFF.

The chain is built from TRBV28 and TRBJ2-7; 9 bases are shared with TRBD1. V was clipped by 6 bases and J by 4 bases; unmatched bases: 7. Germline V gene sequence: CDR1 MDHEN, CDR2 SYDVKM. This CDR3 has 14 residues. DNA of the CDR3: TGTGCCAGCAGCAGGACAGGGGAAGAATACGAGCAGTACTTC. Amino acids: CASSRTGEEYEQYF.

Only one count was recorded for this clone. The chain employs TRBV2 and TRBJ2-7; 8 bases are a match to TRBD2. This CDR3 contains 16 residues. Germline V lookup: CDR1 SNHLY, CDR2 FYNNEI. The ends lost 6 bases at V and 2 bases at J; junction bases unmatched: 12. The CDR3 sequence is CASSPGRGGSPYEQYF. The CDR3 DNA is TGTGCCAGCAGCCCTGGACGGGGGGGCTCGCCCTACGAGCAGTACTTC.

This clone was seen only a few times. J is TRBJ1-3 and V is TRBV2, with D perhaps TRBD1 (6 bases). This CDR3 region has 14 residues. The V and J ends lost 5 bases and 4 bases respectively, with 12 bases between them. Per the germline V gene, CDR1 is SNHLY and CDR2 is FYNNEI. The CDR3 is CASSSDRLGNTIYF. The CDR3 DNA follows: TGTGCCAGCAGTTCCGACAGGCTCGGAAACACCATATATTTT. The full variable domain, its missing parts supplied by reference TRBV2 and TRBJ1-3, is EPEVTQTPSHQVTQMGQEVILRCVPISNHLYFYWYRQILGQKVEFLVSFYNNEISEKSEIFDDQFSVERPDGSNFTLKIRSTKLEDSAMYFCASSSDRLGNTIYFGEGSWLTVV.

The chain combines TRBV19 with TRBJ1-1, with D possibly TRBD1 on 6 matching bases. V lost 6 bases, J lost 1 base, and 15 bases lay in between. Germline loops: CDR1 LNHDA, CDR2 SQIVND (reference sequence). This CDR3 is built from 15 residues. CDR3 nucleotides: TGTGCCAGTAGCCCCGGGGGGGCTAAGAACACTGAAGCTTTCTTT. Its protein is CASSPGGAKNTEAFF.

This chain uses TRBV7-3 with TRBJ2-5; D not certain. Germline-derived CDR1 and CDR2 are SGHTA and FQGTGA. V was clipped by 6 bases and J by 7 bases, with 18 bases between them. The CDR3 has 14 residues. Written as DNA, the CDR3 is TGTGCCAGCAGTCCCTTTCCGGGTACGATGACCCAGTACTTC. Protein: CASSPFPGTMTQYF.

This chain joins TRBV20-1 and TRBJ1-2, with 9 positions matching TRBD1. The germline V gene has CDR1 DFQATT and CDR2 SNEGSKA (reference sequence). The ends lost 3 bases at V and 4 bases at J; junction bases unmatched: 3. The CDR3 spans 13 residues. DNA for the CDR3: TGCAGTGCTAGTGGGGACAGGGCCTATGGCTACACCTTC. This codes for CSASGDRAYGYTF.

J is TRBJ1-5 and V is TRBV7-2; D is uncertain. From germline, CDR1 is SGHTA and CDR2 FQGNSA. This CDR3 has 14 residues. Trimming cost V 4 bases and J 0 bases, with 7 bases left between them. CDR3 DNA sequence: TGTGCCAGCAGCTCCGCCGGTAGCAATCAGCCCCAGCATTTT. Translation: CASSSAGSNQPQHF.

This rearrangement joins TRBV10-3 to TRBJ1-5; 8 positions agree with TRBD1. This CDR3 contains 13 residues. Trimming at V came to 9 bases and at J to 5 bases, leaving 6 bases not matched to a gene. Germline values: CDR1 ENHRY, CDR2 SYGVKD. The CDR3 loop reads CAMQGARDQPQHF. CDR3 bases: TGTGCCATGCAGGGGGCCCGTGATCAGCCCCAGCATTTT.

The chain carries TRBV7-2 and TRBJ2-7; D is perhaps TRBD1 (6 bases). This CDR3 is 13 amino acids long. V lost 5 bases, J lost 3 bases, and 11 bases lay in between. Germline V gene sequence: CDR1 SGHTA, CDR2 FQGNSA. This CDR3 reads CASSPQQGYEQYF. DNA for the CDR3: TGTGCCAGCAGCCCACAACAGGGCTACGAGCAGTACTTC.

V gene TRBV18 combines with J gene TRBJ1-2, with TRBD1 as a possible D gene (6 bases). V was trimmed by 2 bases and J by 4 bases, leaving 11 bases between them. The CDR3 contains 14 residues. Looked up from germline, CDR1 is KGHSH and CDR2 is LQKENI. CDR3 in amino acids: CASSPRQARYGYTF. DNA for the CDR3: TGTGCCAGCTCACCAAGACAGGCTCGCTATGGCTACACCTTC. Filled out from reference TRBV18 and TRBJ1-2, the complete variable domain reads NAGVMQNPRHLVRRRGQEARLRCSPMKGHSHVYWYRQLPEEGLKFMVYLQKENIIDESGMPKERFSAEFPKEGPSILRIQQVVRGDSAAYFCASSPRQARYGYTFGSGTRLTVV.

This clone was counted between two and nine times. The J gene is TRBJ2-7, the V gene TRBV10-1; TRBD1 matches at 9 bases. Trimming took 6 bases from V and 0 from J; bases not matched to a gene: 6. Germline CDR1 is WNHNN and CDR2 is SYGVQD (reference sequence). This CDR3 comprises 15 residues. CDR3 protein: CASSPDRGNSYEQYF. The DNA for the CDR3 is TGCGCCAGCAGCCCGGACAGGGGCAACTCCTACGAGCAGTACTTC.

This clone was found a few times. This sequence joins TRBV5-1 and TRBJ2-4; 14 bases match TRBD2. The V gene end was trimmed by 3 bases and the J gene end by 1 base; junction bases not matched to a gene: 6. This CDR3 spans 18 amino acids. The germline V gene has CDR1 SGHRS and CDR2 YFSETQ. CDR3 sequence: CASSSGLAGVGAKNIQYF. The CDR3 DNA is TGCGCCAGCAGCTCGGGACTAGCGGGAGTGGGGGCCAAAAACATTCAGTACTTC.

The rearrangement joins TRBV13 to TRBJ1-1; D perhaps matches TRBD1 (5 bases). The CDR3 covers 16 residues. Germline loops: CDR1 PRHDT, CDR2 FYEKMQ (reference sequence). Trimming left V 2 bases short and J 4 bases short, with 17 bases between. CDR3: CASSLMGLKMGTEAFF. CDR3 bases: TGTGCCAGCAGCTTAATGGGACTTAAAATGGGCACTGAAGCTTTCTTT.

This clone was counted at least ten times. The genes are TRBV18 and TRBJ1-2; maybe TRBD1 (6 bases). Trimming took off 5 bases at V and 2 bases at J, with 9 bases between the two ends. CDR3 length: 13 residues. In germline, CDR1 is KGHSH, CDR2 LQKENI. CDR3 nucleotides: TGTGCCAGCTCAAGGACAGAAAACTATGGCTACACCTTC. The encoded protein is CASSRTENYGYTF.